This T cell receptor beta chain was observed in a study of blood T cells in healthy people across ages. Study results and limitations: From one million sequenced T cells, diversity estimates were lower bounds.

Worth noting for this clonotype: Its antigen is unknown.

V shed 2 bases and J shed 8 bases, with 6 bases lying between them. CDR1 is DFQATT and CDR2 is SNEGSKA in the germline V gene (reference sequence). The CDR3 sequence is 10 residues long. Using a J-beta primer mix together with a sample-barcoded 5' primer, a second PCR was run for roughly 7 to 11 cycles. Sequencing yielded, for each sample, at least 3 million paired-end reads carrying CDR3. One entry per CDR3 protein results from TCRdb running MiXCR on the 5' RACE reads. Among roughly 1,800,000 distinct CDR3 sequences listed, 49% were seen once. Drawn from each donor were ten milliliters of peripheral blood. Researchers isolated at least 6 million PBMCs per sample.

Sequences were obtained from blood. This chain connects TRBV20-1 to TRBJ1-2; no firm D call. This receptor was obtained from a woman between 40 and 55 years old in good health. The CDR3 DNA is TGCAGTGCTAGATACGACGGCTACACCTTC. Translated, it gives CSARYDGYTF.